Presented here are 2 T cell receptor beta chains from one specimen sequenced in a study of CD8+CD57+ T cells in acquired aplastic anemia. Genomic DNA served as template for TCR beta VDJ and CDR3 profiling. TCRdb re-called the reads through MiXCR, storing one row per CDR3 protein. Of 130,000 or so distinct CDR3 sequences detected, 41% appear once; the ten largest clones hold less than 8.5%. Sequencing input: sorted CD4+, CD8+, or CD8+CD57+ T cells (not recorded which) from PBMCs. The receptors come from a human donor in good health, serving as a control.

This clonotype was found many times. The CDR3 protein is CASTPRSPNYGYTF. The CDR3 DNA follows: TGTGCCAGTACCCCTCGGTCGCCGAACTATGGCTACACCTTC. The chain uses TRBV19 and TRBJ1-2; D remains ambiguous. V was pared by 7 bases and J by 2 bases, with 14 bases between. The germline V gene encodes CDR1 LNHDA and CDR2 SQIVND (reference sequence). The CDR3 spans 14 residues.

There are many counts of this clonotype. V gene TRBV19 combines with J gene TRBJ1-2; no clear D. V was clipped by 9 bases and J by 8 bases, with 19 bases between them. Germline CDR1 reads LNHDA; CDR2 reads SQIVND (reference sequence). The CDR3 sequence is 13 residues long. The CDR3 DNA sequence: TGTGCCAGCGTTGACATTCCCAAGTACGGCTACACCTTC. Protein: CASVDIPKYGYTF.